The 9 T cell receptor beta chains reported below all come from one sample, sequenced in a study of Tregs in tolerant kidney transplant recipients (dated by TCRdb to between 2018 and 2021). The time point label for this specimen denotes: blood sample drawn before combined kidney and bone marrow transplant. Library method: the immunoSEQ multiplex PCR assay. Held by TCRdb, this immuneACCESS table contains in-frame sequences only and omits some clones. Under half of the omission traces to an unresolved V gene where checked; the cause of the rest is unknown. For this sample, the table gives approximately 49,000 clones. In total, the top ten clones hold roughly 0.8% of the sample. Sequenced here: CD4+ T cells from blood, sampled before the transplant. The receptors here all came from a human donor who received a combined kidney and bone marrow transplant.

About this clone: The CDR3 end lies 3 residues beyond the end of the read and is filled in from the germline J gene. V and J are TRBV5-1 and TRBJ2-3, with 7 positions matching TRBD2. CDR1 SGHRS and CDR2 YFSETQ come from the germline V gene. Trimming removed 1 base from V and 0 bases from J; junction bases left unmatched: 5. The CDR3 covers 16 residues. CDR3 loop: CASSLSAGASTDTQYF. Incomplete CDR3 DNA: TGCGCCAGCAGCTTGTCGGCGGGAGCTAGCACAGATACG.

Worth noting for this clone: The read comes to an end 3 residues before the CDR3 does, leaving the germline J gene to fill in the end. This chain joins TRBV5-1 and TRBJ2-1, with TRBD2 matching over 8 bases. Trimming removed 0 bases from V and 8 bases from J; junction bases left unmatched: 7. Per the germline V gene, CDR1 is SGHRS and CDR2 is YFSETQ. This CDR3 comprises 15 residues. CDR3 sequence: CASSLAGTSPDEQFF. CDR3 bases read: TGCGCCAGCAGCTTGGCCGGGACTAGTCCGGATGAG.

CDR3: CSANRPPGQFYEQYF. CDR3 DNA (partial): TGCAGTGCTAATAGACCCCCGGGACAGTTCTACGAG. V usage is TRBV20-1 and J usage is TRBJ2-7; TRBD1 aligns across 7 bases. The read is 3 residues too short to cover the CDR3 end, so that end is filled in from the germline J gene. V dropped 4 bases and J dropped 3; count of bases not matched to a gene: 12. The length of the CDR3 is 15 residues. Germline CDR1 is DFQATT and CDR2 is SNEGSKA (reference sequence).

In the case of this clone: The sequenced fragment ends 3 residues before the CDR3 boundary, so the rest is inferred from the germline J gene. The chain combines TRBV5-1 with TRBJ1-1; 8 bases are shared with TRBD1. The CDR3 has 17 amino acids. V gave up 6 bases and J gave up 0 bases; unmatched junction bases: 13. Per the germline V gene, CDR1 is SGHRS and CDR2 is YFSETQ. The CDR3 sequence is CASIRGPGGGMNTEAFF. The sequenced CDR3 bases are TGCGCCAGCATCCGGGGCCCAGGGGGCGGTATGAACACTGAA.

Concerning this clone itself: The observed sequence ends 3 residues before the CDR3 terminus, with the missing tail filled in from the germline J gene. The rearrangement joins TRBV7-6 to TRBJ2-3, with TRBD2 as a possible D gene (5 bases). CDR1 is SGHVS, CDR2 FNYEAQ, per germline. Trimming removed 5 bases at V and 2 bases at J, with 17 bases between. This CDR3 is built from 16 residues. CDR3 DNA (partial): TGTGCCAGCAGCCCCCCCCCAGAGCGGAACACAGATACG. Protein product: CASSPPPERNTDT. The entire CDR3 reads CASSPPPERNTDTQYF.

Concerning this clone: The read finishes 3 residues shy of the CDR3 end, and the germline J gene is used to complete it. The chain recombines TRBV20-1 with TRBJ2-1; 7 bases are shared with TRBD2. The CDR3 runs to 16 residues. V lost 3 bases to trimming and J lost 0 bases; unmatched junction nucleotides: 8. Per the germline V gene, CDR1 is DFQATT and CDR2 is SNEGSKA (reference sequence). CDR3 bases read: TGCAGTGCTAGCCCCTCTAGCGGCTTCTCCTACAATGAG. Translating it yields CSASPSSGFSYNE. The CDR3 in its entirety is CSASPSSGFSYNEQFF.

Comment on this clone: The read is 3 residues too short to cover the CDR3 end, so that end is filled in from the germline J gene. The rearrangement uses TRBV20-1 and TRBJ2-5; 7 nucleotides agree with TRBD1. From germline, CDR1 is DFQATT and CDR2 SNEGSKA (reference sequence). This CDR3 is 13 amino acids long. The trim removed 6 bases at V and 2 bases at J, leaving 6 bases unmatched. The CDR3: CSAADRRQETQYF. CDR3 bases read: TGCAGTGCAGCGGACAGGAGGCAAGAGACC.

In regard to this clone: The read ends 3 residues before the CDR3 terminus; that terminus is restored from the germline J gene. The chain carries TRBV20-1 and TRBJ2-7; the D gene is possibly TRBD2 (6 bases). Deletions cut 5 bases from V and 6 bases from J, with 11 bases between. The germline V gene has CDR1 DFQATT and CDR2 SNEGSKA (reference sequence). The CDR3 has 11 amino acids. The part of the CDR3 DNA that was read is TGCAGTGCTGTGGCGGGGAGCGAG. Residues: CSAVAGSE. The whole CDR3 sequence reads CSAVAGSEQYF.

About this clone: The read comes to an end 3 residues before the CDR3 does, leaving the germline J gene to fill in the end. The chain has TRBV7-2 and TRBJ2-3; the D gene is possibly TRBD1 (6 bases). The CDR3 contains 12 residues. Trimming left V 1 base short and J 8 bases short, with 7 bases between. Germline V lookup: CDR1 SGHTA, CDR2 FQGNSA. CDR3 DNA, as far as it was read: TGTGCCAGCAGCTTAGACAGGGCTACG. This translates into CASSLDRAT. The CDR3, in full, reads CASSLDRATQYF.